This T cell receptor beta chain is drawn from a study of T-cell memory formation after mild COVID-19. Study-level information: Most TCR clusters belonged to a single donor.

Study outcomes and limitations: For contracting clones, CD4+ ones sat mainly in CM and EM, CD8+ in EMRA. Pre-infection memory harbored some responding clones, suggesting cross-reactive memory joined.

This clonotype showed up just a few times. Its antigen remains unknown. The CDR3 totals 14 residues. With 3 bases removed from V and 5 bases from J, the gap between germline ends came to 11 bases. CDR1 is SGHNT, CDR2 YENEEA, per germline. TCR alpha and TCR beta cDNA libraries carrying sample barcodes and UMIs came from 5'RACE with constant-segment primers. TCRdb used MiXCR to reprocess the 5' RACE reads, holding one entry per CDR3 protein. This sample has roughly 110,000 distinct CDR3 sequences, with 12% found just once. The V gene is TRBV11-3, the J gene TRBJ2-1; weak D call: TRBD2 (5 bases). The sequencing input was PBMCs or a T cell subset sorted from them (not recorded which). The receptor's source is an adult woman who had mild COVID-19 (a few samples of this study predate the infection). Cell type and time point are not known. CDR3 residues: CASSFLALNNEQFF. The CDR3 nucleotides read TGTGCCAGCAGCTTCCTAGCCCTCAACAATGAGCAGTTCTTC.